The T cell receptor beta chain under discussion was sequenced for a study of PD-L1 blockade in urothelial cancer. About the study: The study started patients on atezolizumab around 2014, giving 1,200 mg intravenously every 3 weeks. Blood samples contained a median about 150,000 T cells.

Assay used: immunoSEQ multiplex PCR; TCRdb lists only in-frame clones, some missing. The sample has tens of thousands of clones; approximately 72% are singletons. The germline gives CDR1 KGHSH, CDR2 LQKENI. This CDR3 comprises 19 residues. For this clone: Its ends do not fully match the called genes, so a read error is possible. The sample carries other DNA sequences with the same CDR3.

As to time point: pretreatment peripheral blood. Patients presented with locally advanced or metastatic urothelial carcinoma. This clonotype originated in a man between 65 and 85 years old with urothelial cancer. The chain combines TRBV18 with TRBJ1-5; D call uncertain. Material: PBMCs, obtained around atezolizumab (anti-PD-L1) treatment. The CDR3 DNA follows: TGTGCCAGCTCACCGGTTGCGGGATGGACCCCCCCTAGCAATCAGCCTCAGCATTTT. Protein: CASSPVAGWTPPSNQPQHF.